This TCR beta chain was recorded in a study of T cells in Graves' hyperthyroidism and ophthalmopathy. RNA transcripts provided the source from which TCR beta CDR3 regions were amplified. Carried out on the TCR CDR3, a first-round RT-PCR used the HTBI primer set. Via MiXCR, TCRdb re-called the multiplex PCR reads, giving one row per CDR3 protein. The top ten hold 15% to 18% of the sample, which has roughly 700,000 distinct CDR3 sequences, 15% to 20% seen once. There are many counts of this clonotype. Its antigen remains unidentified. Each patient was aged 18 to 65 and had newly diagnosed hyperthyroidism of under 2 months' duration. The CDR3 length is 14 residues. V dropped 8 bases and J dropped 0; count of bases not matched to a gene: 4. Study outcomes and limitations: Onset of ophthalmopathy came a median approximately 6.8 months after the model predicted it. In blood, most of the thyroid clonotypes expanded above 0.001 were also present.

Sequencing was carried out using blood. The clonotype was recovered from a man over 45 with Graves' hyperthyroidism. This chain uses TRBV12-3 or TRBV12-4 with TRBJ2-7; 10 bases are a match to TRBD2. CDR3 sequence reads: CASLLAGYSYEQYF. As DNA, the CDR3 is TGTGCCAGCCTACTAGCGGGATACTCCTACGAGCAGTACTTC.